Listed here is a single T cell receptor beta chain. These data belong to a study of blood T cell repertoires in COVID-19. The wider study: Samples taken during acute and convalescent COVID-19 were collected in the United States, Italy and Spain. From T cells, B-cell-depleted T cells, or PBMCs came the material, which was cDNA or gDNA.

Source study methods: For nucleated cells, counts were estimated from reference gene primer amplification. Only in-frame clones appear in the TCRdb table, and some are missing; sequencing was by immunoSEQ multiplex PCR. That table is the source of V, J and clone size, and D and trimming were worked out from the DNA. Of fewer than 350,000 clones in the sample, over 75% are singletons; the top ten hold 6.8%. The sequencing input was peripheral blood. The sequence was obtained from a woman in her twenties or thirties with COVID-19, enrolled during active disease.

CDR3 sequence: CASSLPGQGTDTQYF. CDR3 coding DNA: TGTGCCAGCAGCTTGCCGGGACAGGGGACAGATACGCAGTATTTT. The genes are TRBV5-6 and TRBJ2-3, with 10 positions matching TRBD1. The CDR3 has 15 amino acids. CDR1 and CDR2 (germline): SGHDT, YYEEEE. Losses at the gene ends were 1 base for V and 3 bases for J; bases not matched to a gene: 2.